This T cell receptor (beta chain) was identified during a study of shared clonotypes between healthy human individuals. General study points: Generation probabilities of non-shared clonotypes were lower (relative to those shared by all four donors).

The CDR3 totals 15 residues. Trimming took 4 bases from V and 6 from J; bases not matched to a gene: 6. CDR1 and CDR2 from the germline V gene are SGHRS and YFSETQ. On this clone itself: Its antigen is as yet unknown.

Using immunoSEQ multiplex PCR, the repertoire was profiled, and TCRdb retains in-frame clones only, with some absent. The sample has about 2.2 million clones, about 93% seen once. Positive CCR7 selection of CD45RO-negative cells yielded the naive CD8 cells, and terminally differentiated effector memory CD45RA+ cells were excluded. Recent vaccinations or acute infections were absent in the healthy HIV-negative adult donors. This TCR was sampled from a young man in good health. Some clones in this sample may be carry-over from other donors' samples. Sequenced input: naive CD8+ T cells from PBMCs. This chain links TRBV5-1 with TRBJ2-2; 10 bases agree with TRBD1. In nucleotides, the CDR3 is TGCGCCAGCAGCCCCGGGACAGGGGTATCCGGGGAGCTGTTTTTT. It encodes CASSPGTGVSGELFF.